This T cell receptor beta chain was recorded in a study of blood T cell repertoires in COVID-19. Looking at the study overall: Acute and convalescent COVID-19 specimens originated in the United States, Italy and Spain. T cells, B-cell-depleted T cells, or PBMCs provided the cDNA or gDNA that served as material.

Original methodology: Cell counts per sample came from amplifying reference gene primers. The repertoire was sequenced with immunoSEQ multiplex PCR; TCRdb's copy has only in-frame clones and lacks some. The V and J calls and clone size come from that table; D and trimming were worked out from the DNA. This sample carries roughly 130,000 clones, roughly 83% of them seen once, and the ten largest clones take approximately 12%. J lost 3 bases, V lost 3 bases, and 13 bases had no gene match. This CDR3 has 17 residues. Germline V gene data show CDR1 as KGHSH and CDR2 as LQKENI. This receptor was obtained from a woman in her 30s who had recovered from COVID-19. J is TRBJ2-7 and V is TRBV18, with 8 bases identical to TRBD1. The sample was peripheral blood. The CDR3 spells CASSPRTGTQVGYEQYF. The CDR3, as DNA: TGTGCCAGCTCACCCCGGACAGGGACGCAGGTTGGCTACGAGCAGTACTTC. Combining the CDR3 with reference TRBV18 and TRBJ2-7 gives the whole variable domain NAGVMQNPRHLVRRRGQEARLRCSPMKGHSHVYWYRQLPEEGLKFMVYLQKENIIDESGMPKERFSAEFPKEGPSILRIQQVVRGDSAAYFCASSPRTGTQVGYEQYFGPGTRLTVT.